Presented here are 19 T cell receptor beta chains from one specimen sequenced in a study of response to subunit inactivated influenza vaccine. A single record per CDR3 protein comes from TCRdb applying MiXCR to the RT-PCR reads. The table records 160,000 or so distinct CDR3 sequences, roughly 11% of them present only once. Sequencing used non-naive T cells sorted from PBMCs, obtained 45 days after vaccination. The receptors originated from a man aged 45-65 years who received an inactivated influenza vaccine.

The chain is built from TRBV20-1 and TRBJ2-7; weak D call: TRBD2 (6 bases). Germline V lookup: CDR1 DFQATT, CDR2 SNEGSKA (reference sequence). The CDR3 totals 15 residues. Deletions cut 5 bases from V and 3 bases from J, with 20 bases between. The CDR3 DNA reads TGCAGTGCTGAAGAAATAGCGGCGGCGGACTACGAGCAGTACTTC. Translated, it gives CSAEEIAAADYEQYF.

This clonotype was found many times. The CDR3 nucleotides read TGTGCCAGCAGCTCCAATTTTGGCAATGGGGAGCTGTTTTTT. Its protein is CASSSNFGNGELFF. The chain combines TRBV11-2 with TRBJ2-2; D remains unclear. The germline gives CDR1 SGHAT, CDR2 FQNNGV. The CDR3 has 14 residues. V lost 4 bases and J lost 8, with 14 bases in between.

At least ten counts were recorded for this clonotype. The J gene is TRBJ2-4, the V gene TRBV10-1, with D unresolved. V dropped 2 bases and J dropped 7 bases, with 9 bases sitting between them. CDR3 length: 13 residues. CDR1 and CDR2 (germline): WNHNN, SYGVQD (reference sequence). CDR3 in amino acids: CASSEGPWNIQYF. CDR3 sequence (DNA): TGCGCCAGCAGTGAGGGGCCCTGGAACATTCAGTACTTC.

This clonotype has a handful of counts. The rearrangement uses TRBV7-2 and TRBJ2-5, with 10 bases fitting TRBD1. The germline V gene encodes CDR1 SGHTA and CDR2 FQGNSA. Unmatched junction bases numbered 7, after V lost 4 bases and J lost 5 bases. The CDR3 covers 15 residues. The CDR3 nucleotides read TGTGCCAGCAGCTACGGGACAGGGGTGGGGGAGACCCAGTACTTC. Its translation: CASSYGTGVGETQYF.

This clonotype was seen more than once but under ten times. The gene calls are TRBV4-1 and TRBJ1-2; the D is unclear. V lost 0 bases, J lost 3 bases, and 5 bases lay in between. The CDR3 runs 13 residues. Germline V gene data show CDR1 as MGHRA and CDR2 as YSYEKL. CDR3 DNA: TGCGCCAGCAGCCAAGATAGGGACTATGGCTACACCTTC. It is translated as CASSQDRDYGYTF.

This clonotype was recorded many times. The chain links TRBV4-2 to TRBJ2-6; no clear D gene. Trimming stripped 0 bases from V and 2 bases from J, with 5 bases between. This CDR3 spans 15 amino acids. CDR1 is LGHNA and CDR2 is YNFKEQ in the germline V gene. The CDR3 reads CASSQDPTGANVLTF. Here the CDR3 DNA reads TGTGCCAGCAGCCAAGATCCAACTGGGGCCAACGTCCTGACTTTC.

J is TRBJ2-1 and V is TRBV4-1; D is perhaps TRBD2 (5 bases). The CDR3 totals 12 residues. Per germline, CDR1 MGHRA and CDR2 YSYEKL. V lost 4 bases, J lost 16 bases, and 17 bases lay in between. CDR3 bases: TGCGCCAGCAGCCTATTGGACGGACTCATCTTCTTC. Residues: CASSLLDGLIFF.

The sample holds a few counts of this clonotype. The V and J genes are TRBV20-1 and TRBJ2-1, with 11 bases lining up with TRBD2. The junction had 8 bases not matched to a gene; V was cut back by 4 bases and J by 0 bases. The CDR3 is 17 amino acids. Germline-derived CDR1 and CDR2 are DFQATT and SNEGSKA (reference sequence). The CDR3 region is CSANLAGGLISYNEQFF. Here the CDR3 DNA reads TGCAGTGCTAACCTAGCGGGAGGCCTAATCTCCTACAATGAGCAGTTCTTC.

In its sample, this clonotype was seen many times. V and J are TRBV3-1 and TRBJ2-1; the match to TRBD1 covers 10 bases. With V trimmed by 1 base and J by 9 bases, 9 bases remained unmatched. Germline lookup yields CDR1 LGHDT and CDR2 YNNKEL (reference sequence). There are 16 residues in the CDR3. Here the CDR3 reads CASSQVVGQGQIEQFF. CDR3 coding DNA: TGTGCCAGCAGCCAAGTTGTGGGACAGGGGCAGATTGAGCAGTTCTTC.

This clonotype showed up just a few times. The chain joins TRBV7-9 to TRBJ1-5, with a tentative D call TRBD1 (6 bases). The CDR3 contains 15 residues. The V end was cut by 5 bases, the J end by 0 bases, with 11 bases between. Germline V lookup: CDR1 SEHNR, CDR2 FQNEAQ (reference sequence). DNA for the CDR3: TGTGCCAGCAGCGGGGGGGCCAGTAGCAATCAGCCCCAGCATTTT. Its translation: CASSGGASSNQPQHF.

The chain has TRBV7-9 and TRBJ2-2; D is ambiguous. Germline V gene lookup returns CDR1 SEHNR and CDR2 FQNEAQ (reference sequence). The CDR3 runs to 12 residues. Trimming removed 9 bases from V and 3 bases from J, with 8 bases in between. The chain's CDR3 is CASTMDTGELFF. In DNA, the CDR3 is TGTGCCAGTACGATGGACACCGGGGAGCTGTTTTTT.

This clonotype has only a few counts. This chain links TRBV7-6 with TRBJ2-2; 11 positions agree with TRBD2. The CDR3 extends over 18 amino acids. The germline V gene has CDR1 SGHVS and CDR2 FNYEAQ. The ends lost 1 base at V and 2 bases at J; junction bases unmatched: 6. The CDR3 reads CASSLGSSGRTNTGELFF. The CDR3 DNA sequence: TGTGCCAGCAGCTTAGGATCTAGCGGGAGGACCAACACCGGGGAGCTGTTTTTT.

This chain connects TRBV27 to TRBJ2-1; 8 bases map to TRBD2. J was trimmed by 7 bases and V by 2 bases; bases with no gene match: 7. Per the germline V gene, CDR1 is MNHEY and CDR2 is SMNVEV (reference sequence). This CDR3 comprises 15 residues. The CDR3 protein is CASSLNGGAINEQFF. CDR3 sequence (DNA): TGTGCCAGCAGTTTAAACGGGGGGGCCATTAATGAGCAGTTCTTC.

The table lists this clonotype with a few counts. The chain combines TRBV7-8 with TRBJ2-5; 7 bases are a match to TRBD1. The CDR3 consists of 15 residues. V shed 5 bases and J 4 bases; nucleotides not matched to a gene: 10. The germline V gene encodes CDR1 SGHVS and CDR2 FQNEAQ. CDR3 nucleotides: TGTGCCAGCAGCCTACGATTTGACAGGGCAGAGACCCAGTACTTC. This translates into CASSLRFDRAETQYF.

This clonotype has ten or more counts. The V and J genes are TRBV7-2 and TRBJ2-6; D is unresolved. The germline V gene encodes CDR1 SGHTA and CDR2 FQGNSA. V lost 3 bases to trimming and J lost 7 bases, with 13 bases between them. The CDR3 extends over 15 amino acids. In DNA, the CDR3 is TGTGCCAGCAGCTTCGTGTTAAGGCGAGCCAACGTCCTGACTTTC. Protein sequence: CASSFVLRRANVLTF.

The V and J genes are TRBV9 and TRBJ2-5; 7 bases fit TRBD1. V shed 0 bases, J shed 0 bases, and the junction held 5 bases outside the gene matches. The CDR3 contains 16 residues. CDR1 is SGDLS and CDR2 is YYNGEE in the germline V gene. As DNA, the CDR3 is TGTGCCAGCAGCGTAGGGGTCAGGGGGTACCAAGAGACCCAGTACTTC. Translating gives CASSVGVRGYQETQYF.

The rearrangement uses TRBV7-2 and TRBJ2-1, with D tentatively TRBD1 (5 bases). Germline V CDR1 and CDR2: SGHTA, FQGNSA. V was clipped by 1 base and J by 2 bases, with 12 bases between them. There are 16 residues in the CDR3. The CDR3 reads CASSLGVGRTYNEQFF. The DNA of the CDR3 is TGTGCCAGCAGCTTAGGGGTGGGGCGTACCTACAATGAGCAGTTCTTC.

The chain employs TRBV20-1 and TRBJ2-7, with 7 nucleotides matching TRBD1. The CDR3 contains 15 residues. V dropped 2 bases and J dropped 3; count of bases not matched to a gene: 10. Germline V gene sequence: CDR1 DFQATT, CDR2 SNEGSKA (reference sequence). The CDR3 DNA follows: TGCAGTGCTAGACCCCTGACAGGGTCCATCTACGAGCAGTACTTC. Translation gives CSARPLTGSIYEQYF.

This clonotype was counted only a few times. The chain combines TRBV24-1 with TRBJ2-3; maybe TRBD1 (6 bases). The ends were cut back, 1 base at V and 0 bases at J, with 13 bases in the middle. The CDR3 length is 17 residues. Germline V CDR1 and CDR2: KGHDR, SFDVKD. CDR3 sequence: CATSDLGDTRSTDTQYF. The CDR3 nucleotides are TGTGCCACCAGTGATTTAGGGGACACCCGGAGCACAGATACGCAGTATTTT.